A selection of T cell receptor beta chains follows, all from one sample in a study of Ad26.COV2.S vaccination and SARS-CoV-2 variants. Data came from immunoSEQ multiplex PCR; TCRdb stores just in-frame clones and leaves some out. Of around 310,000 clones in the sample, roughly 90% were seen once. Sequenced here: peripheral blood, sampled in a trial of Ad26.COV2.S vaccine versus placebo. All receptors come from a person between 18 and 65 years old who received the Ad26.COV2.S COVID-19 vaccine or a placebo. Each CDR3 is given with its conserved first and last residue. Each record gives: V gene, J gene, clone size, D gene, CDR3 protein, CDR3 DNA. A D gene is named only where the DNA matches it firmly. Where a row states a size, it is once, few, many or the class of an expanded clone; other rows omit it.

TRBV24-1	TRBJ2-1	.	TRBD2	CATSPGGGGALDEQFF	TGTGCCACCAGTCCCGGGGGCGGGGGGGCCCTCGATGAGCAGTTCTTC
TRBV7-2	TRBJ1-5	many	TRBD1	CASSSDRGVGQPQHF	TGTGCCAGCAGCTCGGACAGGGGGGTGGGGCAGCCCCAGCATTTT
TRBV4-2	TRBJ2-2	few	TRBD1	CASSQEGTGTANTGELFF	TGTGCCAGCAGCCAAGAAGGGACAGGTACAGCGAACACCGGGGAGCTGTTTTTT
TRBV19	TRBJ1-5	.	.	CASSIGGNQPQHF	TGTGCCAGTAGTATCGGTGGGAATCAGCCCCAGCATTTT
TRBV7-2	TRBJ1-1	once	.	CASTRGDPNTEAFF	TGTGCCAGCACACGCGGGGACCCGAACACTGAAGCTTTCTTT
TRBV25-1	TRBJ2-3	many	TRBD1	CASSTGGDTQYF	TGTGCCAGCAGTACAGGGGGAGATACGCAGTATTTT
TRBV11-3	TRBJ2-5	.	.	CASMGDLETQYF	TGTGCCAGCATGGGGGATTTAGAGACCCAGTACTTC
TRBV10-2	TRBJ1-1	once	TRBD1	CASVGQGVEAFF	TGCGCCAGCGTAGGACAGGGGGTTGAAGCTTTCTTT
TRBV20-1	TRBJ1-1	.	.	CSPFGGTEAFF	TGCAGCCCCTTTGGGGGAACTGAAGCTTTCTTT
TRBV9	TRBJ1-3	.	.	CASSPRDTTSRNTIYF	TGTGCCAGCAGCCCTCGGGACACAACGTCGCGAAACACCATATATTTT
TRBV18	TRBJ1-1	.	.	CASSPLGEVKEAFF	TGTGCCAGCTCACCACTAGGGGAAGTTAAGGAAGCTTTCTTT
TRBV7-3	TRBJ2-3	.	TRBD2	CASSYSSGARDTQYF	TGTGCCAGCAGCTACTCTAGCGGGGCCAGAGATACGCAGTATTTT
TRBV29-1	TRBJ1-1	.	.	CSVEAWKGEWTEAFF	TGCAGCGTTGAAGCGTGGAAAGGGGAATGGACTGAAGCTTTCTTT
TRBV29-1	TRBJ1-2	.	TRBD1	CSVDGQGAYGYTF	TGCAGCGTCGACGGACAGGGGGCGTATGGCTACACCTTC
TRBV27	TRBJ1-2	.	TRBD1	CASSSPRDRSYGYTF	TGTGCCAGCAGTTCGCCCCGGGACAGGAGCTATGGCTACACCTTC
TRBV30	TRBJ1-4	.	.	CAWSVRSTEKLFF	TGTGCCTGGAGTGTACGTAGTACAGAAAAACTGTTTTTT
TRBV18	TRBJ1-4	.	.	CASSPVAGTNEKLFF	TGTGCCAGCTCACCAGTGGCAGGGACTAATGAAAAACTGTTTTTT
TRBV14	TRBJ1-1	.	TRBD1	CASSQWTGVSTEAFF	TGTGCCAGCAGCCAGTGGACAGGGGTCAGTACTGAAGCTTTCTTT
TRBV27	TRBJ2-3	.	.	CASRLNTRQYF	TGTGCCAGCCGACTTAACACTAGGCAGTATTTT
TRBV11-1	TRBJ2-1	.	.	CASSLTLAETEVF	TGTGCCAGCAGCTTAACCCTGGCGGAAACGGAGGTCTTC
TRBV2	TRBJ2-7	once	TRBD2	CASLRTSGSYEQYF	TGTGCCAGCCTCAGGACTAGCGGCTCCTACGAGCAGTACTTC
TRBV14	TRBJ2-5	.	.	CASSQESDGLAIEETQYF	TGTGCCAGCAGCCAAGAATCGGATGGACTCGCGATAGAAGAGACCCAGTACTTC
TRBV9	TRBJ2-2	.	.	CASSDGRGLIGELFF	TGTGCCAGCAGCGATGGGAGGGGGCTCATCGGGGAGCTGTTTTTT
TRBV5-4	TRBJ2-7	once	TRBD2	CASSLDHGLAGGKQYF	TGTGCCAGCAGCTTGGATCACGGGCTAGCGGGGGGGAAGCAGTACTTC
TRBV2	TRBJ1-5	.	TRBD1	CASTAGGVGMQPQHF	TGTGCCAGCACGGCAGGGGGCGTCGGGATGCAGCCCCAGCATTTT
TRBV9	TRBJ1-3	.	.	CASSSPVSGNTIYF	TGTGCCAGCAGCTCCCCAGTATCTGGAAACACCATATATTTT
TRBV6-2/TRBV6-3	TRBJ1-6	.	.	CASSDYGRGINSPLHF	TGTGCCAGCAGTGACTACGGACGGGGCATAAATTCACCCCTCCACTTT
TRBV6-5	TRBJ1-2	.	.	CASRLNHGNYGYTF	TGTGCCAGCAGACTCAATCACGGGAACTATGGCTACACCTTC
TRBV18	TRBJ1-2	.	.	CASSPGEGYGYTF	TGTGCCAGCTCACCAGGGGAGGGCTATGGCTACACCTTC
TRBV7-6	TRBJ2-7	.	.	CASSLYSRSSYEQYF	TGTGCCAGCAGCCTCTATAGTCGAAGCTCCTACGAGCAGTACTTC
TRBV5-1	TRBJ1-2	.	.	CASSLDSGVFGYTF	TGCGCCAGCAGCTTGGACAGCGGCGTTTTTGGCTACACCTTC
TRBV5-8	TRBJ1-4	.	.	CASSLMGGGEKLFF	TGTGCCAGCAGCTTGATGGGGGGCGGTGAAAAACTGTTTTTT
TRBV5-5	TRBJ2-1	.	.	CASSSSVGLQNEQFF	TGTGCCAGCAGCTCCTCTGTAGGTCTGCAGAATGAGCAGTTCTTC
TRBV6-5	TRBJ2-1	.	.	CASSYSGPSSYNEQFF	TGTGCCAGCAGTTATAGCGGCCCGAGCTCCTACAATGAGCAGTTCTTC
TRBV20-1	TRBJ2-1	.	.	CSTYQSVEQFF	TGCAGCACCTATCAGTCGGTGGAGCAGTTCTTC
TRBV27	TRBJ2-6	.	.	CASATGYSGANVLTF	TGTGCCAGCGCGACAGGTTACTCTGGGGCCAACGTCCTGACTTTC
TRBV19	TRBJ1-2	.	.	CASEMGLAGGYTF	TGTGCCAGTGAAATGGGCCTGGCGGGAGGCTACACCTTC
TRBV19	TRBJ2-7	few	TRBD1	CASTIQTGVAYEQYF	TGTGCCAGCACAATCCAGACAGGGGTGGCCTACGAGCAGTACTTC
TRBV12-3/TRBV12-4	TRBJ2-1	.	.	CASSLSTSNEQFF	TGTGCCAGCAGTTTGTCTACTAGCAATGAGCAGTTCTTC
TRBV5-1	TRBJ2-6	.	.	CASGTGANVLTF	TGCGCCAGCGGTACTGGGGCCAACGTCCTGACTTTC
TRBV6-5	TRBJ2-1	.	.	CASRETSWDEQFF	TGTGCCAGCAGGGAGACTAGTTGGGATGAGCAGTTCTTC
TRBV10-1	TRBJ2-2	.	TRBD2	CASSDPQRGDTGELFF	TGCGCCAGCAGTGATCCCCAGCGGGGCGACACCGGGGAGCTGTTTTTT
TRBV11-2	TRBJ2-5	.	.	CASSLGVLGQETQYF	TGTGCCAGCAGCTTAGGAGTCCTGGGACAAGAGACCCAGTACTTC
TRBV4-1	TRBJ1-2	.	.	CASSREGQGYYGYTF	TGCGCCAGCAGCCGAGAAGGGCAGGGATATTATGGCTACACCTTC
TRBV6-6	TRBJ1-2	once	.	CASSYSRQSDGYTF	TGTGCCAGCAGTTACTCGAGGCAGTCGGATGGCTACACCTTC
TRBV6-5	TRBJ2-1	.	.	CASRRTYNEQFF	TGTGCCAGCCGGCGAACTTACAATGAGCAGTTCTTC
TRBV9	TRBJ2-7	.	.	CASSVDLQKKQYF	TGTGCCAGCAGCGTGGACCTACAGAAGAAGCAGTACTTC
TRBV29-1	TRBJ2-2	once	.	CSVVGRPNTGELFF	TGCAGCGTTGTGGGGCGGCCGAACACCGGGGAGCTGTTTTTT
TRBV4-1	TRBJ1-5	.	.	CASAPGTNSNQPQHF	TGCGCCAGCGCCCCGGGTACCAATAGCAATCAGCCCCAGCATTTT
TRBV6-6	TRBJ2-1	.	.	CASSQGGTTNEQFF	TGTGCCAGCAGTCAGGGGGGGACAACAAATGAGCAGTTCTTC